The clone carrying this TCR beta chain was detected a few times. Its matching antigen is unknown. The sample originates from a study of cytomegalovirus exposure and HLA in healthy donors. PCR was performed using 60 Vbeta and 13 Jbeta primers. Profiled with immunoSEQ multiplex PCR; TCRdb holds only in-frame clones, not every one. The sample records about 240,000 clones, approximately 82% being singletons. Whole-study findings and limits: A later analysis linked a missense DCLRE1C variant to TCR beta V- and J-gene trimming. Earlier analysis looked at TCR beta V segments, and most were productive about 90% or about 30% of the time. It was reported in a later analysis that an Asian-associated ancestry cluster showed fewer N-insertions than the approximately 690-donor mean. There were several of the most significant clusters that appeared linked to common viral pathogens in a later analysis.

J gave up 1 base and V 6 bases, and 4 bases lay outside the gene matches. Germline V lookup: CDR1 LNHDA, CDR2 SQIVND (reference sequence). This CDR3 region has 15 residues. Sequencing input: PBMCs. The chain has TRBV19 and TRBJ1-1; 11 nucleotides match TRBD1. This receptor was obtained from an older woman in good health and CMV-seropositive. This CDR3 reads CASRKGTGGNTEAFF. Written as DNA, the CDR3 is TGTGCCAGTAGGAAAGGGACAGGGGGGAACACTGAAGCTTTCTTT.